This T cell receptor (beta chain) comes out of a study of T cells expressing NK-cell markers (dated by TCRdb to 2018 to 2020). For the wider study: In sorted CD3+CD56+NKG2C+, CD3+CD56+NKG2C- and CD3+CD56-NKG2C+ T-cell subsets from 8 or 9 donors, TCR beta-chain repertoires were profiled. Among the eight sequenced donors, only one was HCMV-seronegative, while the other seven were HCMV-seropositive. All eight donors whose samples were sequenced were randomly selected healthy volunteers, three of them men and five women. Illumina HiSeq 2000/2500, MiSeq or NextSeq was used to sequence libraries as 2 x 150 bp reads. Beyond this particular receptor, the publication reports: In several donors, the dominant CD3+CD56+NKG2C+ clonotypes were found to rank among the top 10 CD8+ clonotypes and to make up roughly 1.0-7.0% of CD8+ T cells. Those dominant clonotypes were again the most abundant among CD3+CD56-NKG2C+ cells in a few donors, at roughly 28.3-65%. Whether the expanded NKG2C-expressing T cell clones were specific for HCMV antigens was left unclear.

To determine HCMV serostatus, a commercial ELISA kit was used to detect HCMV-specific IgG in serum. Ficoll density gradient centrifugation was used to isolate peripheral blood mononuclear cells from blood. TCRdb shows the sequencer as Illumina HiSeq 2000. TCR beta cDNA libraries were made by 5'RACE template switching that added a universal primer site and unique molecular identifiers. Priming for cDNA synthesis came from the TCR beta constant segment, and two successive PCR amplification steps followed. The authors' analysis ran thus. MIGEC handled demultiplexing of the reads and grouping by UMI, while MiTCR was used to assemble and quantify clonotypes. To exclude erroneous sequences, only TCR cDNA sequences supported by at least two reads were retained. The tcR package was used for downstream repertoire analysis, and clonotypes were matched between fractions using CDR3 nucleotide sequence together with V segment. VDJmatch was used to annotate antigen specificity against VDJdb, with one amino acid substitution in CDR3 permitted. Through TCRdb reprocessing, the reads give one entry per CDR3 protein sequence; DNA is omitted. Clone size and V and J calls follow TCRdb, not the original study. This sample's table contains 350,000 to 400,000 distinct CDR3 sequences. In total, the top ten clones hold about 10% of the sample.

Turning to this clonotype: This clone's antigen is unknown.

Including the terminal cysteine and phenylalanine, the CDR3 comprises 15 residues. DNA for this receptor is not on file. The sample comprised blood T cells: a sorted CD56 or NKG2C T cell subset, CD4+ or CD8+ T cells, or bulk PBMC T cells (not recorded which). Recombination joined TRBV12-3 or TRBV12-4 with TRBJ2-3. This TCR derives from a woman in her forties or fifties in good health. Donor details come from another sample of the same person, matched by shared clones. The CDR3 region has the sequence CASSPERLSTDTQYF.